Shown below are 10 T cell receptor beta chains from a single sample sequenced in a study of blood T cells in healthy people across ages. Combining a sample-barcoded 5' primer with a J-beta primer mix, a second PCR ran for about 6 to 11 cycles. TCRdb re-called the 5' RACE reads through MiXCR, storing one row per CDR3 protein. This table has 1.5 million to 2 million distinct CDR3 sequences, around 50% appearing once. The sequencing input was blood. The origin of the receptors is a woman between 40 and 55 years old in good health.

V is TRBV7-6 and J is TRBJ1-1, with D perhaps matching TRBD1 (6 bases). Germline loops: CDR1 SGHVS, CDR2 FNYEAQ. The CDR3 extends over 17 amino acids. The ends were cut back, 0 bases at V and 1 base at J, with 15 bases in the middle. DNA for the CDR3: TGTGCCAGCAGCTTAGCGCTGGGGGGCCAGCCGAACACTGAAGCTTTCTTT. Amino acid sequence: CASSLALGGQPNTEAFF.

Details on this clonotype: This may arise from a read error, as a much more abundant clone is one base away. V gene TRBV6-5 combines with J gene TRBJ2-1; maybe TRBD1 (6 bases). The CDR3 runs 15 residues. Germline loops: CDR1 MNHEY, CDR2 SVGAGI. In DNA form, the CDR3 reads TGTACCAGCAGTTACGACAGGAGCTCCTACAATGAGCAGTTCTTC. As protein: CTSSYDRSSYNEQFF.

The V gene is TRBV4-1, the J gene TRBJ2-7, with a tentative D call TRBD1 (7 bases). The CDR3 contains 14 residues. V was pared by 2 bases and J by 6 bases, with 14 bases between. The germline CDR1 and CDR2 sequences are MGHRA and YSYEKL. The CDR3 nucleotides read TGCGCCAGCAGCCAAACAGCAGGGGGGTGCGAGCAGTACTTC. The encoded protein is CASSQTAGGCEQYF.

This clonotype was observed a handful of times. The chain combines TRBV6-5 with TRBJ1-2; maybe TRBD1 (5 bases). From germline, CDR1 is MNHEY and CDR2 SVGAGI. The CDR3 loop spans 16 amino acids. The ends were cut back, 6 bases at V and 2 bases at J, with 19 bases in the middle. In DNA form, the CDR3 reads TGTGCCAGCAGCTTGTTACCAGGGAGAGCGAACTATGGCTACACCTTC. Amino acids: CASSLLPGRANYGYTF.

The chain uses TRBV7-2 and TRBJ2-3; D remains unclear. Per the germline V gene, CDR1 is SGHTA and CDR2 is FQGNSA. Trimming removed 8 bases at V and 6 bases at J, with 18 bases between. The CDR3 spans 14 residues. DNA of the CDR3: TGTGCCAGCTCCAAAACGCAGGTCGTTGATACGCAGTATTTT. It encodes CASSKTQVVDTQYF.

The chain has TRBV6-5 and TRBJ1-2; weak D call: TRBD1 (5 bases). The germline CDR1 and CDR2 sequences are MNHEY and SVGAGI. This CDR3 region has 15 residues. The V and J ends lost 6 bases and 2 bases respectively, with 16 bases between them. CDR3 DNA sequence: TGTGCCAGCAGCCGAGAGGGGTACCCCAACTATGGCTACACCTTC. This translates into CASSREGYPNYGYTF.

V is TRBV6-2 or TRBV6-3 and J is TRBJ2-5; D not resolved. The V gene's germline CDR1 is MNHEY and CDR2 SVGEGT. V was trimmed by 4 bases and J by 11 bases, leaving 17 bases between them. This CDR3 region has 13 residues. This chain's CDR3 is CASSSVWAGEQYF. In nucleotides, the CDR3 is TGTGCCAGCAGTTCCGTCTGGGCCGGTGAGCAGTACTTC.

The chain employs TRBV27 and TRBJ1-6, with 9 bases identical to TRBD1. This CDR3 comprises 17 residues. Trimming took 5 bases from V and 8 from J; bases not matched to a gene: 13. Germline V gives CDR1 MNHEY, CDR2 SMNVEV (reference sequence). This CDR3 reads CASSPAVPRTGDSPLHF. The CDR3 DNA reads TGTGCCAGCAGTCCCGCGGTGCCCCGGACAGGGGATTCACCCCTCCACTTT.

In its sample, this clonotype was seen a few times. The rearrangement joins TRBV7-9 to TRBJ1-2; 11 positions agree with TRBD1. Germline trimming cut 4 bases from V and 4 bases from J; bases unmatched to any gene: 5. The germline V gene has CDR1 SEHNR and CDR2 FQNEAQ (reference sequence). The CDR3 totals 15 residues. This CDR3 reads CASSSTGQGVYGYTF. The CDR3, as DNA: TGTGCCAGCAGCTCTACGGGACAGGGGGTCTATGGCTACACCTTC.

This clonotype was observed a few times. This sequence joins TRBV5-1 and TRBJ2-1, with 10 bases lining up with TRBD2. The CDR3 sequence is 20 residues long. Germline V gene data show CDR1 as SGHRS and CDR2 as YFSETQ. The V segment lost 2 bases and the J segment 0 bases; nucleotides outside the gene matches: 14. The DNA of the CDR3 is TGCGCCAGCAGCTTCGGACTACTAGCGGGGACACCTAGCTCCTACAATGAGCAGTTCTTC. Its protein is CASSFGLLAGTPSSYNEQFF.